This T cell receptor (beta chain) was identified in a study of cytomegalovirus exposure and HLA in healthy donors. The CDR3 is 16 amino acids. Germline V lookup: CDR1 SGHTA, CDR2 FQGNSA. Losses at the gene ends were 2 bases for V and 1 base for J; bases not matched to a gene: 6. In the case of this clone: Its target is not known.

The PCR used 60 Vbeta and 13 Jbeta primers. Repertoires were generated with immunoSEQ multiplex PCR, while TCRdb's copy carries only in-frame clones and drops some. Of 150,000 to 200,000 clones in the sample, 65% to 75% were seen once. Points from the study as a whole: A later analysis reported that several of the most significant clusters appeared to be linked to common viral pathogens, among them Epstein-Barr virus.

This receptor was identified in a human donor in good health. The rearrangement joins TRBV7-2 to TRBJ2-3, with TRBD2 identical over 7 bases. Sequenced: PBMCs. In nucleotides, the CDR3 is TGTGCCAGCAGCTTAATTGGGGGGGGACGCACAGATACGCAGTATTTT. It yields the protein CASSLIGGGRTDTQYF.